This is a list of T cell receptor beta chains from one sample in a study of Ad26.COV2.S vaccination and SARS-CoV-2 variants. Assay used: immunoSEQ multiplex PCR; TCRdb lists only in-frame clones, some missing. The table has hundreds of thousands of clones, roughly nine tenths seen once. Here the sequenced sample was peripheral blood, taken in a trial of Ad26.COV2.S vaccine versus placebo. These receptors all stem from a person between 18 and 60 years old who received the Ad26.COV2.S COVID-19 vaccine or a placebo. Each CDR3 is given with its conserved first and last residue. The order of the fields is D gene, V gene, J gene, clone size, CDR3 DNA, CDR3 protein. A D gene is named only where the DNA matches it firmly. Expanded clones get a size class; other rows say once, few or many, or leave the size out.

D gene: TRBD1; V gene: TRBV18; J gene: TRBJ1-1; clone size: .; CDR3 DNA: TGTGCCAGCTCTCAGGGGGCTGGCACTGAAGCTTTCTTT; CDR3 protein: CASSQGAGTEAFF
D gene: TRBD1; V gene: TRBV5-1; J gene: TRBJ1-3; clone size: .; CDR3 DNA: TGCGCCAGCAGCAGCTCAATCAACCCCGAACAGGGGGGCTCTGGAAACACCATATATTTT; CDR3 protein: CASSSSINPEQGGSGNTIYF
D gene: .; V gene: TRBV7-9; J gene: TRBJ1-1; clone size: .; CDR3 DNA: TGTGCCAGCAGCCCACCGGGGGACACTGAAGCTTTCTTT; CDR3 protein: CASSPPGDTEAFF
D gene: .; V gene: TRBV3-1/TRBV3-2; J gene: TRBJ2-2; clone size: .; CDR3 DNA: TGTGCCAGCAGCCAAGGGACAACCACCGGGGAGCTGTTTTTT; CDR3 protein: CASSQGTTTGELFF
D gene: .; V gene: TRBV9; J gene: TRBJ1-1; clone size: .; CDR3 DNA: TGTGCCAGCAGCCCCCGGGCCTTTGACACTGAAGCTTTCTTT; CDR3 protein: CASSPRAFDTEAFF
D gene: .; V gene: TRBV7-8; J gene: TRBJ1-2; clone size: .; CDR3 DNA: TGTGCCAGCAGCCACCCGGGTACAGGGAGCCAATATGGCTACACCTTC; CDR3 protein: CASSHPGTGSQYGYTF
D gene: TRBD1; V gene: TRBV5-5; J gene: TRBJ2-7; clone size: few; CDR3 DNA: TGTGCCAGCAATCCCACAGGGGGTGCCTCCCTCGAGCAGTACTTC; CDR3 protein: CASNPTGGASLEQYF
D gene: TRBD2; V gene: TRBV10-1; J gene: TRBJ2-4; clone size: .; CDR3 DNA: TGCGCCACCTCAGCGGGAACAAACATTCAGTACTTC; CDR3 protein: CATSAGTNIQYF
D gene: .; V gene: TRBV6-1; J gene: TRBJ1-1; clone size: .; CDR3 DNA: TGTGCCAGCAGTAGGGAGTACACTGAAGCTTTCTTT; CDR3 protein: CASSREYTEAFF
D gene: TRBD2; V gene: TRBV18; J gene: TRBJ2-1; clone size: .; CDR3 DNA: TGTGCCAGCTCACCCGGGAGGGATGAGCAGTTCTTC; CDR3 protein: CASSPGRDEQFF
D gene: .; V gene: TRBV12-5; J gene: TRBJ1-5; clone size: .; CDR3 DNA: TGTGCTAGTGGTTTGGTACAGGGCAGCCAGCCCCAGCATTTT; CDR3 protein: CASGLVQGSQPQHF
D gene: .; V gene: TRBV6-2/TRBV6-3; J gene: TRBJ2-3; clone size: .; CDR3 DNA: TGTGCCAGCAGTTTGGGGGGGCCGACAGATACGCAGTATTTT; CDR3 protein: CASSLGGPTDTQYF
D gene: .; V gene: TRBV5-1; J gene: TRBJ2-5; clone size: .; CDR3 DNA: TGCGCCAGCTGCGGGTCGGATGTGGAGACCCAGTACTTC; CDR3 protein: CASCGSDVETQYF
D gene: TRBD2; V gene: TRBV19; J gene: TRBJ2-3; clone size: once; CDR3 DNA: TGTGCCAGTACCCGAGGGCAGACGACTAGCGGGAGGAGGGTCACAGATACGCAGTATTTT; CDR3 protein: CASTRGQTTSGRRVTDTQYF
D gene: .; V gene: TRBV5-1; J gene: TRBJ2-7; clone size: .; CDR3 DNA: TGCGCCAGCAGCCTCGGGACCTACGAGCAGTACTTC; CDR3 protein: CASSLGTYEQYF
D gene: TRBD2; V gene: TRBV6-5; J gene: TRBJ2-3; clone size: .; CDR3 DNA: TGTGCCAGCAGTTACGGGGGACTAGCGACAGATACGCAGTATTTT; CDR3 protein: CASSYGGLATDTQYF
D gene: .; V gene: TRBV18; J gene: TRBJ1-6; clone size: .; CDR3 DNA: TGTGCCAGCTCATCTATGGGGCCCCTCCACTTT; CDR3 protein: CASSSMGPLHF
D gene: .; V gene: TRBV27; J gene: TRBJ2-3; clone size: .; CDR3 DNA: TGTGCCAGCAGCCGGAGGGGTACTAGCACAGATACGCAGTATTTT; CDR3 protein: CASSRRGTSTDTQYF
D gene: .; V gene: TRBV27; J gene: TRBJ1-2; clone size: .; CDR3 DNA: TGTGCCAGCAGTCTGACAGCTTCTAACTATGGCTACACCTTC; CDR3 protein: CASSLTASNYGYTF
D gene: .; V gene: TRBV6-5; J gene: TRBJ1-4; clone size: .; CDR3 DNA: TGTGCCAGCAGCATGACGGAGATCAATGAAAAACTGTTTTTT; CDR3 protein: CASSMTEINEKLFF
D gene: .; V gene: TRBV6-2/TRBV6-3; J gene: TRBJ2-5; clone size: .; CDR3 DNA: TGTGCCAGCAGTTACGGGGGAGAGACCCAGTACTTC; CDR3 protein: CASSYGGETQYF
D gene: .; V gene: TRBV15; J gene: TRBJ1-2; clone size: .; CDR3 DNA: TGTGCCACCAGCAGAGTTGAGTCTGCCGGCTATGGCTACACCTTC; CDR3 protein: CATSRVESAGYGYTF
D gene: .; V gene: TRBV15; J gene: TRBJ1-3; clone size: .; CDR3 DNA: TGTGCCACCAGCAGAGATATAGGAATCTCTGGAAACACCATATATTTT; CDR3 protein: CATSRDIGISGNTIYF
D gene: .; V gene: TRBV29-1; J gene: TRBJ2-2; clone size: .; CDR3 DNA: TGCAGCGCTGACCGGGGAGGCACCGGGGAGCTGTTTTTT; CDR3 protein: CSADRGGTGELFF
D gene: .; V gene: TRBV11-2; J gene: TRBJ1-4; clone size: .; CDR3 DNA: TGTGCCAGCAGCTTAATGGGACAAAATGAAAAACTGTTTTTT; CDR3 protein: CASSLMGQNEKLFF
D gene: TRBD1; V gene: TRBV11-2; J gene: TRBJ2-2; clone size: .; CDR3 DNA: TGTGCCAGCAGCCCAACAGGGGGCACCGGGGAGCTGTTTTTT; CDR3 protein: CASSPTGGTGELFF
D gene: TRBD2; V gene: TRBV7-2; J gene: TRBJ2-1; clone size: few; CDR3 DNA: TGTGCCAGCAGCTTACTGGGACTAGGGAGTCGCAATGAGCAGTTCTTC; CDR3 protein: CASSLLGLGSRNEQFF
D gene: .; V gene: TRBV12-3/TRBV12-4; J gene: TRBJ1-2; clone size: .; CDR3 DNA: TGTGCCAGCCGGGGGGTGGCCTATGGCTACACCTTC; CDR3 protein: CASRGVAYGYTF
D gene: .; V gene: TRBV12-5; J gene: TRBJ2-1; clone size: .; CDR3 DNA: TGTGCTAGTGGCCCTCTGGAAACGGCCCAGGACGAGCAGTTCTTC; CDR3 protein: CASGPLETAQDEQFF
D gene: TRBD2; V gene: TRBV19; J gene: TRBJ2-1; clone size: .; CDR3 DNA: TGTGCCAGTAGTCTACCGGGACTAGCGGGAGGATTCTACAATGAGCAGTTCTTC; CDR3 protein: CASSLPGLAGGFYNEQFF
D gene: .; V gene: TRBV6-5; J gene: TRBJ2-2; clone size: .; CDR3 DNA: TGTGCCAGTCACAAGAACACCGGGGAGCTGTTTTTT; CDR3 protein: CASHKNTGELFF
D gene: TRBD1; V gene: TRBV28; J gene: TRBJ2-5; clone size: .; CDR3 DNA: TGTGCCAGCCTGGGACAGGGGGAAAAAGAGACCCAGTACTTC; CDR3 protein: CASLGQGEKETQYF
D gene: .; V gene: TRBV6-5; J gene: TRBJ1-2; clone size: .; CDR3 DNA: TGTGCCAGCAGTTACACGGTAAACTATGGCTACACCTTC; CDR3 protein: CASSYTVNYGYTF
D gene: .; V gene: TRBV12-3/TRBV12-4; J gene: TRBJ1-6; clone size: .; CDR3 DNA: TGTGCCAGCAGCCAACTCTCTCTTTCACCCCTCCACTTT; CDR3 protein: CASSQLSLSPLHF
D gene: .; V gene: TRBV5-1; J gene: TRBJ2-2; clone size: .; CDR3 DNA: TGCGCCAGCAGCTTGGCACAGGGCCGAAACACCGGGGAGCTGTTTTTT; CDR3 protein: CASSLAQGRNTGELFF
D gene: TRBD2; V gene: TRBV7-2; J gene: TRBJ2-3; clone size: .; CDR3 DNA: TGTGCCAGCAGCTCCGTAGCGGGAGTTTGGGATACGCAGTATTTT; CDR3 protein: CASSSVAGVWDTQYF
D gene: .; V gene: TRBV14; J gene: TRBJ1-1; clone size: once; CDR3 DNA: TGTGCCAGCAGCCAAGACGGAACGGCCTATCAAGGGTCTGAAGCTTTCTTT; CDR3 protein: CASSQDGTAYQGSEAFF
D gene: TRBD2; V gene: TRBV5-4; J gene: TRBJ2-5; clone size: .; CDR3 DNA: TGTGCCAGCAGGCCCGCGGGGGGGGGAGAGACCCAGTACTTC; CDR3 protein: CASRPAGGGETQYF
D gene: .; V gene: TRBV3-1/TRBV3-2; J gene: TRBJ2-7; clone size: few; CDR3 DNA: TGTGCCAGCAGCAACAAGGGGGGCAGGATCGAGCAGTACTTC; CDR3 protein: CASSNKGGRIEQYF
D gene: .; V gene: TRBV2; J gene: TRBJ2-7; clone size: .; CDR3 DNA: TGTGCCAGCACTTCGGGCTCCTACGAGCAGTACTTC; CDR3 protein: CASTSGSYEQYF
D gene: .; V gene: TRBV24-1; J gene: TRBJ2-1; clone size: .; CDR3 DNA: TGTGCCACCAGTGATTCGTCCGGGACAAATTACAATGAGCAGTTCTTC; CDR3 protein: CATSDSSGTNYNEQFF
D gene: TRBD1; V gene: TRBV5-1; J gene: TRBJ2-7; clone size: .; CDR3 DNA: TGCGCCAGCAGCACGGGACAGGGCCCCCACGAGCAGTACTTC; CDR3 protein: CASSTGQGPHEQYF
D gene: TRBD1; V gene: TRBV6-5; J gene: TRBJ1-5; clone size: .; CDR3 DNA: TGTGCCAGCAGAGGGACAGGCGTAAATCAGCCCCAGCATTTT; CDR3 protein: CASRGTGVNQPQHF
D gene: .; V gene: TRBV12-3/TRBV12-4; J gene: TRBJ1-5; clone size: .; CDR3 DNA: TGTGCCAGCACTTTAGGGGGGAGGAAGCCCCAGCATTTT; CDR3 protein: CASTLGGRKPQHF
D gene: .; V gene: TRBV27; J gene: TRBJ1-6; clone size: .; CDR3 DNA: TGTGCCAGCAGTCTCCACCCCTCAGGGGCAAGCTCCTATAATTCACCCCTCCACTTT; CDR3 protein: CASSLHPSGASSYNSPLHF
D gene: .; V gene: TRBV2; J gene: TRBJ2-7; clone size: .; CDR3 DNA: TGTGCCAGCCATGACAGGAGCTCCTACGAGCAGTACTTC; CDR3 protein: CASHDRSSYEQYF
D gene: .; V gene: TRBV7-2; J gene: TRBJ2-2; clone size: .; CDR3 DNA: TGTGCCAGCAGCTTAGGACTAGCCGGGGAGCTGTTTTTT; CDR3 protein: CASSLGLAGELFF
D gene: TRBD1; V gene: TRBV30; J gene: TRBJ1-5; clone size: .; CDR3 DNA: TGTGCCTGGAGTCCGGGACAGGTCAATCAGCCCCAGCATTTT; CDR3 protein: CAWSPGQVNQPQHF
D gene: .; V gene: TRBV5-1; J gene: TRBJ2-5; clone size: .; CDR3 DNA: TGCGCCAGCAGCTTGGAGGGTGTTAGCGAAGAGACCCAGTACTTC; CDR3 protein: CASSLEGVSEETQYF
D gene: .; V gene: TRBV5-1; J gene: TRBJ1-2; clone size: .; CDR3 DNA: TGCGCCAGCAGCGCCGGGAGTTCGGCTAACTATGGCTACACCTTC; CDR3 protein: CASSAGSSANYGYTF
D gene: TRBD1; V gene: TRBV29-1; J gene: TRBJ2-1; clone size: .; CDR3 DNA: TGCAGCGGAGACAGGGGGCTGGAGCAGTTCTTC; CDR3 protein: CSGDRGLEQFF
D gene: TRBD1; V gene: TRBV6-4; J gene: TRBJ2-3; clone size: .; CDR3 DNA: TGTGCCAGCAGTGAGGGGACAGGTTCAGATACGCAGTATTTT; CDR3 protein: CASSEGTGSDTQYF
D gene: .; V gene: TRBV5-1; J gene: TRBJ1-2; clone size: .; CDR3 DNA: TGCGCCAGCAGCGGCGAGGAGGGTCCCTATGGCTACACCTTC; CDR3 protein: CASSGEEGPYGYTF
D gene: .; V gene: TRBV5-5; J gene: TRBJ2-5; clone size: .; CDR3 DNA: TGTGCCAGCAGCTTGGCCCCTACAAGAGGAGTAGGAGGAGAGACCCAGTACTTC; CDR3 protein: CASSLAPTRGVGGETQYF
D gene: .; V gene: TRBV6-6; J gene: TRBJ1-5; clone size: .; CDR3 DNA: TGTGCCAGCAGCCCTCAGGGCCAGCCCCAGCATTTT; CDR3 protein: CASSPQGQPQHF
D gene: .; V gene: TRBV7-2; J gene: TRBJ1-1; clone size: .; CDR3 DNA: TGTGCCAGCAGCTTATGGGACACTGAAGCTTTCTTT; CDR3 protein: CASSLWDTEAFF
D gene: .; V gene: TRBV7-2; J gene: TRBJ2-4; clone size: .; CDR3 DNA: TGTGCCAGCAGCTCGGACAGCCCCATTCAGTACTTC; CDR3 protein: CASSSDSPIQYF
D gene: TRBD1; V gene: TRBV10-3; J gene: TRBJ1-1; clone size: .; CDR3 DNA: TGTGCCATCAGTTACGGGACAGGGTACAGCACTGAAGCTTTCTTT; CDR3 protein: CAISYGTGYSTEAFF
D gene: .; V gene: TRBV5-6; J gene: TRBJ1-1; clone size: few; CDR3 DNA: TGTGCCAGCAGCTTTTCCGGGAGGACTGAAGCTTTCTTT; CDR3 protein: CASSFSGRTEAFF
D gene: .; V gene: TRBV9; J gene: TRBJ2-5; clone size: .; CDR3 DNA: TGTGCCAGCAGCGTAGCTGACCGAGGAGGAGAGACCCAGTACTTC; CDR3 protein: CASSVADRGGETQYF